This paragraph reports one T cell receptor beta chain. The antigen is unknown. This CDR3 comprises 15 residues. Germline CDR1 SGHTS, CDR2 YDEGEE. The V and J ends lost 5 bases and 5 bases respectively, with 18 bases between them. These data belong to a study of T cells in tuberculosis. General study findings and limits: GEM motif frequencies gave 70% accuracy; the GMM repertoire gave approximately 90%.

On average about 100,000 T cells per donor were immunosequenced. Using immunoSEQ multiplex PCR, the repertoire was profiled, and TCRdb retains in-frame clones only, with some absent. Among about 28,000 clones listed, nearly 90% were seen once. The chain employs TRBV5-8 and TRBJ2-3; maybe TRBD1 (7 bases). Sample: PBMCs. This TCR derives from a donor under 30 with latent tuberculosis or without tuberculosis infection. The CDR3 region is CASRVGQVEGDTQYF. CDR3 in DNA: TGTGCCAGCAGAGTTGGACAGGTGGAGGGAGATACGCAGTATTTT.